This T cell receptor (beta chain) was sequenced in a study of type 1 and type 2 diabetes patients. Genomic DNA was the PCR template. A primer set of 30 forward and 13 reverse primers amplified the CDR3. TCRdb analysed the multiplex PCR reads with MiXCR anew, one entry per CDR3 protein. This sample carries about 250,000 distinct CDR3 sequences, more than 40% of them seen once, and the ten largest clones take 12% to 15%. The CDR3 runs to 16 residues. Germline values: CDR1 SGHTA, CDR2 FQGNSA. Deletions cut 1 base from V and 4 bases from J, with 13 bases between. This receptor was obtained from a man aged 18 to 29 with type 2 diabetes. The genes are TRBV7-2 and TRBJ2-2; weak D call: TRBD2 (5 bases). Material: peripheral blood mononuclear cells (PBMCs). CDR3 DNA: TGTGCCAGCAGCTTAGAGGAGGTGACGGGCACCGGGGAGCTGTTTTTT. Translating it yields CASSLEEVTGTGELFF. Full variable domain (remainder filled in from reference TRBV7-2 and TRBJ2-2): GAGVSQSPSNKVTEKGKDVELRCDPISGHTALYWYRQSLGQGLEFLIYFQGNSAPDKSGLPSDRFSAERTGGSVSTLTIQRTQQEDSAVYLCASSLEEVTGTGELFFGEGSRLTVL.